The rows below give T cell receptor beta chains drawn from one sample of a study of T cell repertoires in cytomegalovirus infection. TCRdb itself ran the reads through MiXCR, one entry per CDR3 protein. The sample includes about 700,000 distinct CDR3 sequences, roughly 36% of them seen just once. Their recognized antigens are unknown. The material sequenced was cultured PBMCs, taken from culture after CMV antigen stimulation. These receptors all stem from a human donor in good health (CMV status not recorded). Some clones in this sample may be carry-over from other donors' samples. The CDR3 runs from the conserved cysteine through the conserved F or W. The order of the fields is CDR3 protein, CDR3 DNA, J gene, V gene, D gene, clone size. A D gene is named only where the DNA matches it firmly. Clone size is stated in some rows and not others, as once, few, many or a class when expanded.

CDR3: CSAVLAGGRYEQYF
DNA: TGCAGTGCTGTCCTAGCGGGAGGACGCTACGAGCAGTACTTC
J: TRBJ2-7
V: TRBV20-1
D: TRBD2
size: -

CDR3: CASSLTGGNTEALF
DNA: TGCGCCAGCAGCCTGACAGGGGGCAACACTGAAGCTTTGTTT
J: TRBJ1-1
V: TRBV5-1
D: TRBD1
size: -

CDR3: CASRRTGVSGELFF
DNA: TGTGCCAGCAGGAGGACAGGGGTGTCCGGGGAGCTGTTTTTT
J: TRBJ2-2
V: TRBV7-2
D: TRBD1
size: -

CDR3: CASRESGPLSEAFF
DNA: TGTGCCAGCAGGGAGTCGGGCCCCTTGAGTGAGGCTTTCTTT
J: TRBJ1-1
V: TRBV27
D: -
size: -

CDR3: CASSLGFGGNQPQHF
DNA: TGTGCCAGCAGTTTAGGGTTTGGAGGCAATCAGCCCCAGCATTTT
J: TRBJ1-5
V: TRBV27
D: -
size: -

CDR3: CASSLEGQGTANTQYF
DNA: TGTGCCAGCAGCTTAGAGGGACAGGGAACGGCCAATACGCAGTATTTT
J: TRBJ2-3
V: TRBV7-9
D: TRBD1
size: few

CDR3: CASNERPGQNQPQHF
DNA: TGTGCCAGCAACGAACGACCGGGCCAAAATCAGCCCCAGCATTTT
J: TRBJ1-5
V: TRBV7-2
D: -
size: few

CDR3: CASSQSEGNYNSPLHF
DNA: TGCGCCAGCAGCCAATCCGAGGGGAACTATAATTCACCCCTCCACTTT
J: TRBJ1-6
V: TRBV4-3
D: -
size: few

CDR3: CASSLQGATEAFF
DNA: TGCGCCAGCAGCTTACAGGGGGCCACTGAAGCTTTCTTT
J: TRBJ1-1
V: TRBV5-1
D: TRBD1
size: -

CDR3: CAIIDRVGQETQYF
DNA: TGTGCCATCATTGACAGGGTCGGTCAAGAGACCCAGTACTTC
J: TRBJ2-5
V: TRBV10-3
D: TRBD1
size: -

CDR3: CASSEGPARGRDTQYF
DNA: TGTGCCAGCAGCGAGGGACCAGCTCGTGGGAGAGATACGCAGTATTTT
J: TRBJ2-3
V: TRBV9
D: -
size: -

CDR3: CASSSTVPGHQYF
DNA: TGTGCCAGCAGCTCCACCGTCCCGGGACATCAGTACTTC
J: TRBJ2-5
V: TRBV7-3
D: -
size: -

CDR3: CASSLAWQVMVEAFF
DNA: TGTGCCAGCAGCTTAGCGTGGCAGGTGATGGTTGAAGCTTTCTTT
J: TRBJ1-1
V: TRBV7-2
D: -
size: -

CDR3: CASSFRIIGSPLHF
DNA: TGTGCCAGTAGTTTCCGTATAATTGGATCACCCCTCCACTTT
J: TRBJ1-6
V: TRBV19
D: -
size: -

CDR3: CASSLSGGQFF
DNA: TGTGCCAGCAGCTTAAGTGGGGGGCAGTTCTTC
J: TRBJ2-1
V: TRBV7-4
D: -
size: -

CDR3: CAWSKGQENTEAFF
DNA: TGTGCCTGGAGCAAGGGACAGGAGAACACTGAAGCTTTCTTT
J: TRBJ1-1
V: TRBV30
D: TRBD1
size: -

CDR3: CATLAGGPGELFF
DNA: TGTGCCACCCTAGCGGGGGGGCCCGGGGAGCTGTTTTTT
J: TRBJ2-2
V: TRBV28
D: TRBD2
size: -

CDR3: CASSLERGSYNEQFF
DNA: TGTGCCAGCAGCTTGGAGCGGGGCTCCTACAATGAGCAGTTCTTC
J: TRBJ2-1
V: TRBV7-2
D: TRBD2
size: many

CDR3: CASRRTSDTEAFF
DNA: TGTGCCAGCAGAAGGACGTCGGACACTGAAGCTTTCTTT
J: TRBJ1-1
V: TRBV6-5
D: -
size: -

CDR3: CASRPPDSSNQPQHF
DNA: TGTGCCAGCAGACCTCCCGACAGTAGCAATCAGCCCCAGCATTTT
J: TRBJ1-5
V: TRBV12-3/TRBV12-4
D: -
size: many

CDR3: CASSFTVGSGLSNEQFF
DNA: TGTGCCAGCAGTTTTACCGTGGGTAGCGGTTTAAGTAATGAGCAGTTCTTC
J: TRBJ2-1
V: TRBV11-2
D: -
size: -

CDR3: CAVGTGGTEAFF
DNA: TGTGCCGTGGGGACAGGGGGCACTGAAGCTTTCTTT
J: TRBJ1-1
V: TRBV10-3
D: TRBD1
size: -

CDR3: CASSFGGSPYNEQFF
DNA: TGTGCCAGCAGCTTTGGAGGGAGCCCCTACAATGAGCAGTTCTTC
J: TRBJ2-1
V: TRBV7-8
D: -
size: few

CDR3: CATSDSDRGETQYF
DNA: TGTGCCACCAGTGACTCCGACAGGGGAGAGACCCAGTACTTC
J: TRBJ2-5
V: TRBV24-1
D: TRBD1
size: few

CDR3: CASSSNGHRVGQPQHF
DNA: TGTGCCAGCAGCTCAAACGGGCACAGGGTCGGTCAGCCCCAGCATTTT
J: TRBJ1-5
V: TRBV5-6
D: -
size: -

CDR3: CASSLNHYEQYF
DNA: TGTGCCAGCAGTTTAAACCACTACGAGCAGTACTTC
J: TRBJ2-7
V: TRBV27
D: -
size: many

CDR3: CSARDRVTSTDTQYF
DNA: TGCAGTGCTAGAGATCGGGTTACTAGCACAGATACGCAGTATTTT
J: TRBJ2-3
V: TRBV20-1
D: -
size: few

CDR3: CASSELNNEQFF
DNA: TGTGCCAGCAGTGAACTCAACAATGAGCAGTTCTTC
J: TRBJ2-1
V: TRBV28
D: -
size: many

CDR3: CATSGARDGVYYNEQFF
DNA: TGTGCCACCAGTGGAGCACGGGACGGGGTGTACTACAATGAGCAGTTCTTC
J: TRBJ2-1
V: TRBV24-1
D: -
size: -

CDR3: CASSPRGLANNEQFF
DNA: TGTGCCAGCAGCCCCCGAGGACTGGCCAACAATGAGCAGTTCTTC
J: TRBJ2-1
V: TRBV5-4
D: -
size: -

CDR3: CASTKQGVNTEAFF
DNA: TGTGCCAGCACTAAACAGGGAGTGAACACTGAAGCTTTCTTT
J: TRBJ1-1
V: TRBV2
D: -
size: few

CDR3: CASSLGEEQGYTEAFF
DNA: TGTGCCAGCAGCTTGGGAGAAGAACAGGGATACACTGAAGCTTTCTTT
J: TRBJ1-1
V: TRBV5-5
D: -
size: -

CDR3: CASSPSGPGTTALTDTQYF
DNA: TGTGCCAGCAGCCCATCGGGGCCAGGGACCACCGCCCTCACAGATACGCAGTATTTT
J: TRBJ2-3
V: TRBV7-2
D: -
size: -

CDR3: CAISEWAETTHEQFF
DNA: TGTGCCATCAGTGAATGGGCAGAGACTACGCATGAGCAGTTCTTC
J: TRBJ2-1
V: TRBV10-3
D: -
size: few

CDR3: CASSPRTESSYNEQFF
DNA: TGTGCCAGCAGCCCGCGGACAGAGAGCTCCTACAATGAGCAGTTCTTC
J: TRBJ2-1
V: TRBV7-9
D: -
size: few

CDR3: CASSSRTGPYGYTF
DNA: TGTGCCAGCAGCAGCCGGACAGGCCCCTATGGCTACACCTTC
J: TRBJ1-2
V: TRBV7-2
D: TRBD1
size: few

CDR3: CASSLGYGKSEAFF
DNA: TGTGCCAGCAGCTTAGGGTACGGGAAGTCTGAAGCTTTCTTT
J: TRBJ1-1
V: TRBV7-2
D: -
size: few

CDR3: CASSPATGSEKLFF
DNA: TGTGCCAGCTCACCTGCGACAGGGTCGGAAAAACTGTTTTTT
J: TRBJ1-4
V: TRBV18
D: TRBD1
size: few

CDR3: CASSLREYAFF
DNA: TGTGCCAGCAGCCTCAGGGAATACGCTTTCTTT
J: TRBJ1-1
V: TRBV3-1
D: -
size: few

CDR3: CASKGTGSYNEQFF
DNA: TGTGCCAGCAAGGGGACTGGATCCTACAATGAGCAGTTCTTC
J: TRBJ2-1
V: TRBV5-4
D: -
size: -

CDR3: CASSWALNTQYF
DNA: TGTGCCAGCAGTTGGGCCCTAAATACGCAGTATTTT
J: TRBJ2-3
V: TRBV12-3/TRBV12-4
D: -
size: -

CDR3: CASSLGAGWVENTIYF
DNA: TGTGCCAGCAGCTTAGGGGCAGGGTGGGTGGAAAACACCATATATTTT
J: TRBJ1-3
V: TRBV7-8
D: -
size: few

CDR3: CASSLRVRGGNTDTQYF
DNA: TGTGCCAGCAGCTTAAGGGTCCGGGGGGGGAACACAGATACGCAGTATTTT
J: TRBJ2-3
V: TRBV7-2
D: TRBD2
size: -

CDR3: CASSPTGQLNTEAFF
DNA: TGTGCCAGCAGCCCCACGGGACAGCTTAACACTGAAGCTTTCTTT
J: TRBJ1-1
V: TRBV7-2
D: TRBD1
size: -

CDR3: CASSSRAATTDTQYF
DNA: TGTGCCAGCAGCTCTCGGGCAGCGACCACAGATACGCAGTATTTT
J: TRBJ2-3
V: TRBV11-2
D: -
size: -

CDR3: CSHRGEANEQYF
DNA: TGCAGCCACCGGGGGGAGGCTAACGAGCAGTACTTC
J: TRBJ2-7
V: TRBV29-1
D: TRBD2
size: -

CDR3: CASSRGTGGEQYF
DNA: TGTGCCAGCAGTAGAGGGACAGGGGGAGAGCAGTACTTC
J: TRBJ2-7
V: TRBV7-9
D: TRBD1
size: -

CDR3: CASSSAGDPGANVLTF
DNA: TGTGCCAGCAGTAGCGCGGGGGACCCTGGGGCCAACGTCCTGACTTTC
J: TRBJ2-6
V: TRBV28
D: TRBD2
size: -

CDR3: CASSPRGQPNEKLFF
DNA: TGTGCCAGCAGCCCTCGTGGACAGCCTAATGAAAAACTGTTTTTT
J: TRBJ1-4
V: TRBV28
D: -
size: -

CDR3: CAISGGSMNTEAFF
DNA: TGTGCCATCAGTGGGGGAAGTATGAACACTGAAGCTTTCTTT
J: TRBJ1-1
V: TRBV10-3
D: -
size: once

CDR3: CSAAGTRNTEAFF
DNA: TGCAGTGCAGCCGGGACAAGGAACACTGAAGCTTTCTTT
J: TRBJ1-1
V: TRBV20-1
D: -
size: -

CDR3: CASSQDYTAGVGPQHF
DNA: TGCGCCAGCAGCCAAGACTATACAGCGGGGGTTGGGCCCCAGCATTTT
J: TRBJ1-5
V: TRBV4-3
D: -
size: few

CDR3: CATSDKRQGTETQYF
DNA: TGTGCCACCAGTGATAAGAGACAGGGGACGGAGACCCAGTACTTC
J: TRBJ2-5
V: TRBV24-1
D: TRBD1
size: few

CDR3: CSASRDPYNEQFF
DNA: TGCAGTGCTAGCCGGGACCCCTACAATGAGCAGTTCTTC
J: TRBJ2-1
V: TRBV20-1
D: -
size: -

CDR3: CASSFVAGLSQF
DNA: TGTGCCAGCAGCTTCGTCGCGGGGTTATCCCAGTTC
J: TRBJ2-7
V: TRBV7-2
D: -
size: few